This section outlines one TCR beta chain sequence together with its context. Its antigen is unknown. Profiled with immunoSEQ multiplex PCR; TCRdb holds only in-frame clones, not every one. This table holds about 50,000 clones, 90% to 95% found once. These data originate in a study of cytomegalovirus exposure and HLA in healthy donors. As for the study in general: The roughly 120 validation repertoires used the same platform as the 500 to 700 first-cohort repertoires, a later analysis reported. Study-level points and caveats: TCR beta chains numbering more than 150 were designated cytomegalovirus-associated. The finding came from a later analysis; first-cohort TCR clusters tended to co-occur in the roughly 120 validation repertoires. Rare sequences made up most TCRs, while some public TCRs were found in many donors.

The specimen was PBMCs. This TCR was sampled from a man aged 18 to 35 in good health and CMV-seronegative.

The CDR3 coding sequence is TGTGCCAGCAGCTTGGGGAGGGAGTTGCGATACGAGCAGTACTTC. It specifies CASSLGRELRYEQYF. The gene calls are TRBV5-6 and TRBJ2-7, with TRBD2 as a possible D gene (6 bases). V lost 0 bases, J lost 4 bases, and 14 bases lay in between. Germline V lookup: CDR1 SGHDT, CDR2 YYEEEE. The CDR3 length is 15 residues. The full variable domain, rest sourced from reference TRBV5-6 and TRBJ2-7, is DAGVTQSPTHLIKTRGQQVTLRCSPKSGHDTVSWYQQALGQGPQFIFQYYEEEERQRGNFPDRFSGHQFPNYSSELNVNALLLGDSALYLCASSLGRELRYEQYFGPGTRLTVT.